The 12 T cell receptor beta chains below all came from one sample that was sequenced in a study of cytotoxic CD8 clonotypes in ibrutinib-treated CLL (dated by TCRdb to about 2021). Library preparation employed the immunoSEQ multiplex PCR assay. In TCRdb, the immuneACCESS table is reduced to in-frame sequences with V and J assigned. These tables do not hold every clone; where another copy was compared, an unresolved V gene accounts for under half, and the others remain unexplained. This sample holds fewer than 200,000 clones; roughly 80% were observed only once. Clones ranked in the top ten supply about 4.9% of the sample. According to the study, the label for this sample's time point signals: around 2 years on ibrutinib. The sequencing used PBMCs, collected after 24 months of ibrutinib treatment. All receptors derive from a human donor with chronic lymphocytic leukemia.

The V and J genes are TRBV6-5 and TRBJ2-2; D might be TRBD1 or TRBD2, each matching 5 bases. V was cut by 2 bases and J by 4 bases, with 11 bases left in between. From germline, CDR1 is MNHEY and CDR2 SVGAGI. This CDR3 is 15 amino acids long. The CDR3 DNA sequence: TGTGCCAGCAGTTACGTGGGGGTGCGCACCGGGGAGCTGTTTTTT. Translation gives CASSYVGVRTGELFF.

J is TRBJ1-3 and V is TRBV20-1, with D unresolved. V dropped 3 bases and J dropped 4 bases, with 4 bases sitting between them. The CDR3 sequence is 11 residues long. Germline V CDR1 and CDR2: DFQATT, SNEGSKA (reference sequence). DNA of the CDR3: TGCAGTGCTAGCGCGGGAAACACCATATATTTT. This codes for CSASAGNTIYF.

This chain uses TRBV30 with TRBJ2-7, with TRBD2 matching 8 bases. After removal of 2 bases from V and 2 bases from J, the junction contained 8 bases not matched to a gene. Germline CDR1 GTSNPN, CDR2 SVGIG (reference sequence). The length of the CDR3 is 15 residues. CDR3 nucleotides: TGTGCCTGGAGTAGGCTAGCGGGCGTCGCCTACGAGCAGTACTTC. Protein: CAWSRLAGVAYEQYF.

This sequence joins TRBV28 and TRBJ1-1; no clear D. V gave up 8 bases and J gave up 8 bases, with 12 bases separating them. The CDR3 runs to 11 residues. Germline-derived CDR1 and CDR2 are MDHEN and SYDVKM. The CDR3 region has the DNA TGTGCCAGCCGAACAATCGTCGAAGCTTTCTTT. It is translated as CASRTIVEAFF.

The rearrangement uses TRBV15 and TRBJ2-3; no clear D gene. The germline CDR1 and CDR2 sequences are LNHNV and YYDKDF (reference sequence). This CDR3 comprises 15 residues. V shed 0 bases and J shed 5 bases, with 12 bases lying between them. In DNA, the CDR3 is TGTGCCACCAGCAGAGATTCTTTTTCGGTAGATACGCAGTATTTT. This codes for CATSRDSFSVDTQYF.

J is TRBJ2-7 and V is TRBV28, with a weak D call TRBD1 (5 bases). Trimming pared 5 bases from V and 2 bases from J, leaving 13 bases between. CDR3 length: 14 residues. From germline, CDR1 is MDHEN and CDR2 SYDVKM. CDR3 region: CASSKDRPAYEQYF. The CDR3 region has the DNA TGTGCCAGCAGTAAAGACAGACCCGCCTACGAGCAGTACTTC.

The chain carries TRBV7-2 and TRBJ1-1, with D maybe TRBD1 (6 bases). V lost 1 base and J 11 bases, leaving 20 bases between the germline ends. There are 15 residues in the CDR3. Germline CDR1 is SGHTA and CDR2 is FQGNSA. The chain's CDR3 is CASSLVSQGGPWAFF. The CDR3 DNA follows: TGTGCCAGCAGCTTAGTCTCACAGGGTGGACCTTGGGCTTTCTTT.

V and J are TRBV6-6 and TRBJ2-7; 8 bases align to TRBD1. After removal of 7 bases from V and 1 base from J, the junction contained 12 bases not matched to a gene. Germline CDR1 MNHNY, CDR2 SVGAGI (reference sequence). The CDR3 extends over 16 amino acids. The CDR3 protein is CASTPLGQGRSYEQYF. CDR3 DNA sequence: TGTGCCAGCACTCCCTTAGGACAGGGTAGATCCTACGAGCAGTACTTC.

The chain employs TRBV2 and TRBJ1-5; D gene uncertain. Deletions cut 10 bases from V and 3 bases from J, with 13 bases between. CDR3 length: 13 amino acids. The germline V gene has CDR1 SNHLY and CDR2 FYNNEI. The CDR3: CATRYGDNQPQHF. CDR3 in DNA: TGTGCCACGCGTTATGGGGACAATCAGCCCCAGCATTTT. Based on the CDR3 plus reference TRBV2 and TRBJ1-5, the full variable domain is EPEVTQTPSHQVTQMGQEVILRCVPISNHLYFYWYRQILGQKVEFLVSFYNNEISEKSEIFDDQFSVERPDGSNFTLKIRSTKLEDSAMYFCATRYGDNQPQHFGDGTRLSIL.

The genes are TRBV5-1 and TRBJ2-7; possibly TRBD1 for D (5 bases). Germline CDR1 and CDR2: SGHRS and YFSETQ. Trimming left V 2 bases short and J 5 bases short, with 8 bases between. This CDR3 region has 12 residues. The CDR3: CASSFQGHEQYF. DNA of the CDR3: TGCGCCAGCAGCTTTCAGGGCCACGAGCAGTACTTC. Supplemented by reference TRBV5-1 and TRBJ2-7, the full variable domain reads KAGVTQTPRYLIKTRGQQVTLSCSPISGHRSVSWYQQTPGQGLQFLFEYFSETQRNKGNFPGRFSGRQFSNSRSEMNVSTLELGDSALYLCASSFQGHEQYFGPGTRLTVT.

The chain couples TRBV6-5 to TRBJ2-1; weak D call: TRBD2 (6 bases). Trimming removed 11 bases from V and 0 bases from J, with 14 bases in between. Germline V lookup: CDR1 MNHEY, CDR2 SVGAGI. The CDR3 is 14 amino acids. CDR3 coding DNA: TGTGCCTCTGGACTAACGGGCTCCTACAATGAGCAGTTCTTC. The encoded protein is CASGLTGSYNEQFF.

This clone was found once. CDR3 residues: CASSQGDRDSTDTQYF. In nucleotides, the CDR3 is TGCGCCAGCAGCCAAGGGGACAGGGATAGCACAGATACGCAGTATTTT. V and J are TRBV4-3 and TRBJ2-3; TRBD1 aligns across 9 bases. The CDR3 runs to 16 residues. The germline V gene has CDR1 LGHNA and CDR2 YSLEER. J was trimmed by 0 bases and V by 1 base; bases with no gene match: 2.